The clone carrying this T cell receptor beta chain was observed at least ten times. What it binds is unknown. These data originate in a study of read filtering for tumor transcriptome and immune sequencing. Study outcomes and limitations: RNA-seq captured clonotypes less deeply and reliably than IR-seq.

Molecular barcoded adaptors covering alpha/delta and beta/gamma chains were used on around 400 ng RNA. TCRdb reanalysed the reads using MiXCR and keeps one entry per CDR3 protein. The sample consists of some 80,000 distinct CDR3 sequences, 9% to 15% of them appearing once. This CDR3 comprises 14 residues. This clonotype originated in a donor aged 40 or over with multiple myeloma. Sequencing was performed on a population of CD138-negative cells sorted from bone marrow. The rearrangement uses TRBV21-1 and TRBJ1-2; no DNA check was done on the table's D call, TRBD1. TRBV21-1 is a pseudogene segment. The CDR3 spells CASSPRGGVNGYTF. Here the CDR3 DNA reads TGTGCCAGCAGCCCGAGAGGGGGAGTCAATGGCTACACCTTC.